The rows below give T cell receptor beta chains drawn from one sample of a study of T cell responses to AZD1222 COVID-19 vaccine. The method was immunoSEQ multiplex PCR; TCRdb's version includes in-frame clones alone and lacks a portion of them. Of around 130,000 clones listed, nearly 90% are singletons. The sequencing used peripheral blood, collected 28 days after the second AZD1222 dose. These receptors were taken from an adult who received the AZD1222 COVID-19 vaccine. The CDR3 runs from the conserved cysteine through the conserved F or W. The D gene is left open where the match is weak. Clone size, where shown, is once, few, many, or a class for clones that have expanded.

d_call	v_call	j_call	clone_size	cdr3_aa	cdr3_nt
NA	TRBV29-1	TRBJ2-2	once	CSVERQGNTGELFF	TGCAGCGTTGAAAGGCAGGGGAACACCGGGGAGCTGTTTTTT
NA	TRBV6-5	TRBJ1-1	NA	CASRGSQGTEAFF	TGTGCCAGTAGGGGGTCCCAGGGGACTGAAGCTTTCTTT
NA	TRBV7-9	TRBJ1-3	NA	CASSLSVGTVGNTIYF	TGTGCCAGCAGCTTAAGCGTCGGTACTGTTGGAAACACCATATATTTT
TRBD1	TRBV7-2	TRBJ1-2	NA	CASSPGTVYGYTF	TGTGCCAGCAGCCCCGGGACAGTTTATGGCTACACCTTC
TRBD2	TRBV2	TRBJ2-1	NA	CASTGTSGRPFSYNEQFF	TGTGCCAGCACCGGGACTAGCGGGAGGCCCTTCTCCTACAATGAGCAGTTCTTC
NA	TRBV27	TRBJ2-2	NA	CASSVRTVNTGELFF	TGTGCCAGCAGTGTCAGGACTGTGAACACCGGGGAGCTGTTTTTT
NA	TRBV27	TRBJ1-5	NA	CASGLSNQPQHF	TGTGCCAGTGGACTGTCCAATCAGCCCCAGCATTTT
TRBD2	TRBV7-9	TRBJ2-5	NA	CASTPPLAGGSLKETQYF	TGTGCCAGCACCCCCCCACTAGCGGGGGGGTCTTTGAAAGAGACCCAGTACTTC
TRBD1	TRBV29-1	TRBJ1-1	NA	CSVVQGAAEAFF	TGCAGCGTTGTCCAGGGGGCGGCTGAAGCTTTCTTT
NA	TRBV5-1	TRBJ1-3	once	CASSSDGQSFSGNTIYF	TGCGCCAGCAGCTCGGACGGACAGTCTTTCTCTGGAAACACCATATATTTT
TRBD1	TRBV6-5	TRBJ1-2	NA	CASNTGGGSGGYTF	TGTGCCAGCAACACAGGGGGGGGATCCGGTGGCTACACCTTC
NA	TRBV18	TRBJ1-5	NA	CASSPGESVQPQHF	TGTGCCAGCTCACCGGGGGAATCGGTTCAGCCCCAGCATTTT
NA	TRBV27	TRBJ1-1	NA	CASSFEPRTAEAFF	TGTGCCAGCAGTTTTGAGCCAAGAACGGCTGAAGCTTTCTTT
NA	TRBV6-5	TRBJ1-5	NA	CASIGRFGNQPQHF	TGTGCCAGCATAGGGCGATTCGGCAATCAGCCCCAGCATTTT
TRBD1	TRBV6-5	TRBJ1-6	few	CASTPGQGGSPLHF	TGTGCCAGCACCCCCGGACAGGGTGGTTCACCCCTCCACTTT
NA	TRBV11-1	TRBJ2-5	once	CASSESRGLETQYF	TGTGCCAGCAGCGAGTCCCGGGGGCTGGAGACCCAGTACTTC
NA	TRBV4-2	TRBJ2-7	once	CASSGRSSYEQYF	TGTGCCAGCAGCGGGAGAAGCTCCTACGAGCAGTACTTC
NA	TRBV13	TRBJ1-3	NA	CASSPGSGNTIYF	TGTGCCAGCAGCCCCGGATCCGGAAACACCATATATTTT
NA	TRBV21-1	TRBJ2-7	NA	CASQKGEQYF	TGTGCCAGCCAAAAGGGGGAGCAGTACTTC
NA	TRBV2	TRBJ1-1	NA	CASTWTSIRTEAFF	TGTGCCAGCACCTGGACGTCGATCAGGACTGAAGCTTTCTTT
NA	TRBV3-1/TRBV3-2	TRBJ1-2	NA	CASSQEGDGGGYTF	TGTGCCAGCAGCCAAGAGGGGGACGGTGGGGGCTACACCTTC
TRBD1	TRBV20-1	TRBJ1-1	NA	CSASPRDRGDTEAFF	TGCAGTGCTAGTCCCCGGGACAGGGGGGACACTGAAGCTTTCTTT
NA	TRBV18	TRBJ2-7	NA	CASSPSVDRFSYEQYF	TGTGCCAGCTCACCCTCCGTCGACAGGTTCTCCTACGAGCAGTACTTC
TRBD1	TRBV11-2	TRBJ1-4	NA	CASSPEGAGEKLFF	TGTGCCAGCAGTCCCGAGGGGGCTGGCGAAAAACTGTTTTTT
TRBD1	TRBV2	TRBJ2-7	once	CASTGTGNYEQYF	TGTGCCAGCACCGGGACAGGGAACTACGAGCAGTACTTC
TRBD2	TRBV7-6	TRBJ2-3	NA	CASSPRLAGDTDTQYF	TGTGCCAGCAGCCCCCGACTAGCGGGGGACACAGATACGCAGTATTTT
NA	TRBV5-6	TRBJ2-1	NA	CASSFRNEQFF	TGTGCCAGCAGCTTCAGGAATGAGCAGTTCTTC
TRBD1	TRBV11-3	TRBJ1-4	NA	CASSPETGGGEKLFF	TGTGCCAGCAGCCCAGAGACAGGGGGCGGTGAAAAACTGTTTTTT
NA	TRBV10-3	TRBJ1-3	NA	CAISELAAGGNTIYF	TGTGCCATCAGTGAGCTGGCGGCGGGGGGAAACACCATATATTTT
NA	TRBV27	TRBJ2-7	NA	CASSSSRGILAYEQYF	TGTGCCAGCAGTTCCTCCCGGGGCATCTTGGCCTACGAGCAGTACTTC
NA	TRBV5-6	TRBJ2-7	NA	CASSLWNRLDEQYF	TGTGCCAGCAGCTTGTGGAACAGGCTCGACGAGCAGTACTTC
TRBD2	TRBV12-5	TRBJ2-5	NA	CASGLVRDGTSGGRRETQYF	TGTGCTAGTGGTTTGGTACGAGACGGGACTAGCGGAGGGAGGAGAGAGACCCAGTACTTC
NA	TRBV7-9	TRBJ2-5	NA	CASSPLRETQYF	TGTGCCAGCAGCCCTCTGAGGGAGACCCAGTACTTC
TRBD2	TRBV19	TRBJ2-2	NA	CASTGLAGNTGELFF	TGTGCCAGTACCGGACTAGCGGGTAACACCGGGGAGCTGTTTTTT
NA	TRBV7-2	TRBJ1-1	NA	CASSLAADTEAFF	TGTGCCAGCAGCTTAGCGGCGGATACTGAAGCTTTCTTT
NA	TRBV28	TRBJ2-3	NA	CASSLPTRDTQYF	TGTGCCAGCAGTCTCCCCACACGAGATACGCAGTATTTT
NA	TRBV18	TRBJ1-2	NA	CASSPSVGANYGYTF	TGTGCCAGCTCGCCCTCGGTGGGTGCTAACTATGGCTACACCTTC
NA	TRBV3-1/TRBV3-2	TRBJ2-3	NA	CASGRTSKATDTQYF	TGTGCCAGCGGCCGGACTTCCAAGGCGACAGATACGCAGTATTTT
TRBD1	TRBV11-3	TRBJ2-3	NA	CASSDRGRTDTQYF	TGTGCCAGCAGCGACAGGGGGAGAACAGATACGCAGTATTTT
NA	TRBV5-1	TRBJ1-1	NA	CASSLVGQDTEAFF	TGCGCCAGCAGCTTGGTAGGTCAGGACACTGAAGCTTTCTTT
TRBD1	TRBV7-3	TRBJ2-2	NA	CASRQGLTGELFF	TGTGCCAGCCGACAGGGGTTAACCGGGGAGCTGTTTTTT
NA	TRBV6-6	TRBJ1-1	NA	CASSYQWNTEAFF	TGTGCCAGCAGTTACCAATGGAACACTGAAGCTTTCTTT